These 24 T cell receptor beta chains came from one sample sequenced in a study of blood T cell repertoires in COVID-19. This table comes from immunoSEQ multiplex PCR, and its TCRdb copy is limited to in-frame clones, with some not included. The table shows around 92,000 clones, with around 72% occurring only once. The specimen sequenced was peripheral blood. Receptors originate from a man in his 70s with COVID-19, enrolled during active disease.

The chain combines TRBV6-5 with TRBJ2-7, with D uncertain. Germline assignment: CDR1 MNHEY and CDR2 SVGAGI. V was shortened by 4 bases and J by 0 bases, with 10 bases between the two germline ends. The CDR3 sequence is 14 residues long. In nucleotides, the CDR3 is TGTGCCAGCAGTTTTAACCTAGGCTCCTACGAGCAGTACTTC. Protein product: CASSFNLGSYEQYF.

The V gene is TRBV5-4, the J gene TRBJ1-2, with 8 bases lining up with TRBD1. After removal of 1 base from V and 6 bases from J, the junction contained 14 bases not matched to a gene. Germline V gene data show CDR1 as SGHNT and CDR2 as YYREEE (reference sequence). The CDR3 runs 17 residues. The CDR3 loop reads CASSLTGTGAPRDGYTF. CDR3 nucleotide sequence: TGTGCCAGCAGCTTGACCGGGACAGGTGCCCCCCGGGATGGCTACACCTTC.

The chain couples TRBV6-2 or TRBV6-3 to TRBJ1-2; D not certain. The CDR3 runs 15 residues. Per germline, CDR1 MNHEY and CDR2 SVGEGT. Trimming removed 2 bases from V and 6 bases from J, with 16 bases in between. Here the CDR3 DNA reads TGTGCCAGCAGTTACCCTTCAGGAGGCTTGAATGGCTACACCTTC. It codes for CASSYPSGGLNGYTF.

The CDR3 loop is CASSSRLAGSTDTQYF. The DNA for the CDR3 is TGTGCCAGCAGCTCAAGACTAGCGGGATCCACAGATACGCAGTATTTT. The rearrangement uses TRBV7-3 and TRBJ2-3; 11 nucleotides line up with TRBD2. Losses at the gene ends were 4 bases for V and 2 bases for J; bases not matched to a gene: 5. From germline, CDR1 is SGHTA and CDR2 FQGTGA. The CDR3 loop spans 16 amino acids.

The genes are TRBV24-1 and TRBJ1-4, with 9 positions matching TRBD1. Germline-derived CDR1 and CDR2 are KGHDR and SFDVKD. The CDR3 has 14 amino acids. Unmatched junction bases numbered 7, after V lost 4 bases and J lost 11 bases. CDR3 sequence: CATSDTGQGGKLFF. The CDR3, as DNA: TGTGCCACCAGTGACACGGGACAGGGTGGTAAACTGTTTTTT.

The sample holds a few counts of this clone. J is TRBJ1-2 and V is TRBV6-5; TRBD1 is a possible D gene (6 bases). Germline assignment: CDR1 MNHEY and CDR2 SVGAGI. V was pared by 10 bases and J by 7 bases, with 19 bases between. There are 13 residues in the CDR3. CDR3 in DNA: TGTGCCATGCGAACCGGGACAAAGGGTGGCTACACCTTC. Translated: CAMRTGTKGGYTF.

The chain employs TRBV19 and TRBJ2-4; tentatively, D is TRBD2 (5 bases). The CDR3 length is 15 residues. In germline, CDR1 is LNHDA, CDR2 SQIVND (reference sequence). Trimming left V 5 bases short and J 0 bases short, with 11 bases between. This CDR3 is CASSVDSLAKNIQYF. CDR3 sequence (DNA): TGTGCCAGTAGTGTGGACTCTCTAGCCAAAAACATTCAGTACTTC.

The chain employs TRBV19 and TRBJ2-5, with D possibly being TRBD1 (5 bases). Deletions cut 6 bases from V and 2 bases from J, with 7 bases between. This CDR3 has 12 residues. Germline V gives CDR1 LNHDA, CDR2 SQIVND (reference sequence). The CDR3 DNA reads as TGTGCCAGTAGAAACAGGCAAGAGACCCAGTACTTC. This codes for CASRNRQETQYF.

This clone has a count of ten or more. The chain is built from TRBV27 and TRBJ1-1; D gene uncertain. Germline V gene data show CDR1 as MNHEY and CDR2 as SMNVEV (reference sequence). V lost 5 bases to trimming and J lost 1 base, with 11 bases between them. This CDR3 has 14 residues. The CDR3 coding sequence is TGTGCCAGCAGTCGCAAGGAGAGGAACACTGAAGCTTTCTTT. It is translated as CASSRKERNTEAFF.

V and J are TRBV5-1 and TRBJ2-2; TRBD1 matches 8 bases. Germline V gene sequence: CDR1 SGHRS, CDR2 YFSETQ. The CDR3 covers 13 residues. V lost 6 bases and J lost 3; bases outside the gene matches: 1. This CDR3 is CASNRGDTGELFF. The CDR3 DNA is TGCGCCAGCAACAGGGGGGACACCGGGGAGCTGTTTTTT.

The V call is TRBV19, the J call TRBJ2-6; 9 bases are a match to TRBD1. From germline, CDR1 is LNHDA and CDR2 SQIVND (reference sequence). V lost 5 bases and J lost 3; bases outside the gene matches: 8. The CDR3 sequence is 17 residues long. For the CDR3, the DNA is TGTGCCAGTAGTCCCGGGACAGGGTTGAGTGGGGCCAACGTCCTGACTTTC. Translating it yields CASSPGTGLSGANVLTF.

The rearrangement links TRBV6-5 to TRBJ2-1; 10 nucleotides line up with TRBD1. With V trimmed by 10 bases and J by 8 bases, 14 bases remained unmatched. CDR3 length equals 15 residues. CDR1 and CDR2 (germline): MNHEY, SVGAGI. The CDR3 here is CATYPGQGISDEQFF. DNA for the CDR3: TGTGCCACATATCCGGGACAGGGGATTAGCGATGAGCAGTTCTTC.

The chain couples TRBV15 to TRBJ2-4; maybe TRBD1 (5 bases). In germline, CDR1 is LNHNV, CDR2 YYDKDF (reference sequence). V lost 1 base, J lost 3 bases, and 10 bases lay in between. The CDR3 length is 15 residues. The CDR3 DNA is TGTGCCACCAGCAGAGGGGGCAGGGTCAAAAACATTCAGTACTTC. Its protein product is CATSRGGRVKNIQYF.

The chain employs TRBV7-9 and TRBJ2-7, with D possibly matching TRBD2 (6 bases). The CDR3 is made up of 12 amino acids. Germline-derived CDR1 and CDR2 are SEHNR and FQNEAQ (reference sequence). V gave up 8 bases and J gave up 5 bases, with 13 bases separating them. As DNA, the CDR3 is TGTGCCAGCCGAGTTTCTAGCGACGAGCAGTACTTC. The encoded protein is CASRVSSDEQYF.

This clone was seen only once. V gene TRBV19 combines with J gene TRBJ1-2; 9 bases fit TRBD1. Germline V gene sequence: CDR1 LNHDA, CDR2 SQIVND (reference sequence). The V gene end was trimmed by 7 bases and the J gene end by 2 bases; junction bases not matched to a gene: 17. The CDR3 has 18 amino acids. The CDR3 nucleotides read TGTGCCAGTAACTCTTGGGGGGGACAGGGTCGATCGAACTATGGCTACACCTTC. This sequence encodes CASNSWGGQGRSNYGYTF.

The rearrangement links TRBV28 to TRBJ2-1; TRBD1 agrees at 9 bases. J lost 2 bases, V lost 6 bases, and 5 bases had no gene match. Germline values: CDR1 MDHEN, CDR2 SYDVKM. This CDR3 contains 15 residues. The CDR3 DNA sequence: TGTGCCAGCAGAACCCGACAGGGGGCCTACAATGAGCAGTTCTTC. Its translation: CASRTRQGAYNEQFF. Based on the CDR3 plus reference TRBV28 and TRBJ2-1, the full variable domain is DVKVTQSSRYLVKRTGEKVFLECVQDMDHENMFWYRQDPGLGLRLIYFSYDVKMKEKGDIPEGYSVSREKKERFSLILESASTNQTSMYLCASRTRQGAYNEQFFGPGTRLTVL.

The CDR3: CATSKGGGRETQYF. DNA of the CDR3: TGTGCCACCAGCAAGGGGGGAGGGAGGGAGACCCAGTACTTC. V and J are TRBV15 and TRBJ2-5; D is perhaps TRBD2 (7 bases). Germline values: CDR1 LNHNV, CDR2 YYDKDF (reference sequence). Trimming took off 4 bases at V and 5 bases at J, with 14 bases between the two ends. CDR3 length: 14 residues.

V is TRBV5-1 and J is TRBJ2-5; possible D gene TRBD2, 5 bases. Germline CDR1 is SGHRS and CDR2 is YFSETQ. The CDR3 spans 14 residues. V lost 0 bases and J lost 4, with 10 bases in between. CDR3 residues: CASSLGGLGETQYF. As DNA, the CDR3 is TGCGCCAGCAGCTTGGGCGGGCTTGGAGAGACCCAGTACTTC.

The V and J genes are TRBV4-1 and TRBJ1-1; D might be TRBD1 (5 bases). Trimming pared 6 bases from V and 6 bases from J, leaving 14 bases between. Germline loops: CDR1 MGHRA, CDR2 YSYEKL. The CDR3 extends over 13 amino acids. As DNA, the CDR3 is TGCGCCAGCAGACTTGGGGGAGGGGCTGAAGCTTTCTTT. Translating gives CASRLGGGAEAFF.

This clone has a single count. The J gene is TRBJ2-1, the V gene TRBV28, with 7 bases matching TRBD2. The junction had 8 bases not matched to a gene; V was cut back by 3 bases and J by 3 bases. The CDR3 totals 16 residues. Germline values: CDR1 MDHEN, CDR2 SYDVKM. The CDR3 here is CASSLSIGRGYNEQFF. CDR3 sequence (DNA): TGTGCCAGCAGTTTGTCGATAGGGAGGGGCTACAATGAGCAGTTCTTC. Full variable domain (rest looked up from reference TRBV28 and TRBJ2-1): DVKVTQSSRYLVKRTGEKVFLECVQDMDHENMFWYRQDPGLGLRLIYFSYDVKMKEKGDIPEGYSVSREKKERFSLILESASTNQTSMYLCASSLSIGRGYNEQFFGPGTRLTVL.

The CDR3, as DNA: TGTGCCAGCAGCGTGGGAGCCACCATCAACAATGAGCAGTTCTTC. Its translation is CASSVGATINNEQFF. The J gene is TRBJ2-1, the V gene TRBV9; weak D call: TRBD2 (5 bases). The V end lost 2 bases, the J end lost 5 bases, and 14 bases lay between the germline ends. Per germline, CDR1 SGDLS and CDR2 YYNGEE. This CDR3 spans 15 amino acids.

V is TRBV6-5 and J is TRBJ2-3; 9 positions agree with TRBD2. CDR1 and CDR2 from the germline V gene are MNHEY and SVGAGI. CDR3 length: 14 residues. V lost 2 bases to trimming and J lost 4 bases; unmatched junction nucleotides: 1. The CDR3 sequence: CASSYKREADTQYF. CDR3 nucleotide sequence: TGTGCCAGCAGTTACAAGCGGGAGGCAGATACGCAGTATTTT.

The J gene is TRBJ1-5, the V gene TRBV2, with a weak D call TRBD1 (5 bases). Germline CDR1 reads SNHLY; CDR2 reads FYNNEI. V was cut by 4 bases and J by 3 bases, with 13 bases left in between. The CDR3 covers 15 residues. This chain's CDR3 is CASSAFRGDNQPQHF. The CDR3 DNA follows: TGTGCCAGCAGTGCATTTCGGGGGGACAATCAGCCCCAGCATTTT.

The V and J genes are TRBV21-1 and TRBJ1-3; the D segment call TRBD1 is taken from the table without a DNA check. TRBV21-1 is deemed a pseudogene. This CDR3 spans 19 amino acids. CDR3 in DNA: TGTGCCAGCAGCGGCCGCCACGGGACAGAAGAGAGCTCTGGAAACACCATATATTTT. This translates into CASSGRHGTEESSGNTIYF.